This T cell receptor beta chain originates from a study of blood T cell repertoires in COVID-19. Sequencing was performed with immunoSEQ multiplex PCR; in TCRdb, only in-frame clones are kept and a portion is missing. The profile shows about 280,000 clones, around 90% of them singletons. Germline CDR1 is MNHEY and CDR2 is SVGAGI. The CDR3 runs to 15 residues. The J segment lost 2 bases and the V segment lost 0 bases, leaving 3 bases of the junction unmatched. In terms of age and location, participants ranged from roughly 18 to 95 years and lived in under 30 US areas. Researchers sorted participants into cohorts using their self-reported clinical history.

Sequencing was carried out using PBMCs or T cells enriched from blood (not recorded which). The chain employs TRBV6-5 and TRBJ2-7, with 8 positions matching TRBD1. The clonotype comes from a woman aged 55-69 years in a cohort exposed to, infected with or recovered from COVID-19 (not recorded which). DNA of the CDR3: TGTGCCAGCAGTTACTCGAGGGACAGGCCCTACGAGCAGTACTTC. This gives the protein CASSYSRDRPYEQYF.